What follows are 10 T cell receptor beta chains derived from one specimen sequenced in a study of T-cell reconstitution after alpha-beta-depleted transplantation in children. Researchers prepared the TCRbeta library using unique molecular identifiers, the study reports. Each CDR3 protein is one row after TCRdb ran MiXCR on the PCR reads. This sample carries 300,000 to 400,000 distinct CDR3 sequences, 15% to 20% of them seen once, and the ten largest clones take roughly two fifths. Sequenced material: PBMCs, mostly from graft donor cells, taken 360 days after TCRalphabeta/CD19-depleted stem cell transplant. The receptors derive from a male patient between 2 and 10 years old who had a stem cell transplant for acute lymphoblastic leukemia, so the T cells may come from the graft donor.

This clonotype was observed a few times. The rearrangement joins TRBV24-1 to TRBJ2-5, with D perhaps TRBD1 or TRBD2 (5 bases each). This CDR3 is built from 15 residues. V gave up 5 bases and J gave up 4 bases, with 16 bases separating them. Germline assignment: CDR1 KGHDR and CDR2 SFDVKD. This chain's CDR3 is CATSGGRDGAETQYF. Written as DNA, the CDR3 is TGTGCCACCAGTGGGGGAAGGGACGGTGCAGAGACCCAGTACTTC.

This clonotype was seen a handful of times. The V call is TRBV20-1, the J call TRBJ2-1; TRBD2 might be the D (5 bases). V lost 0 bases and J lost 4, with 10 bases in between. Germline V gives CDR1 DFQATT, CDR2 SNEGSKA (reference sequence). The CDR3 consists of 14 residues. CDR3 sequence: CSARDRRHYNEQFF. The DNA for the CDR3 is TGCAGTGCTAGAGATCGGAGGCATTACAATGAGCAGTTCTTC.

This chain uses TRBV4-2 with TRBJ2-5, with a possible D match to TRBD2 (6 bases). CDR1 is LGHNA and CDR2 is YNFKEQ in the germline V gene. This CDR3 region has 15 residues. V was cut by 2 bases and J by 2 bases, with 12 bases left in between. DNA for the CDR3: TGTGCCAGCAGCCAATGGGTCGGACTACAAGAGACCCAGTACTTC. Translated: CASSQWVGLQETQYF.

The chain is built from TRBV29-1 and TRBJ1-1; weak D call: TRBD1 (6 bases). The V and J ends lost 4 bases and 1 base respectively, with 7 bases between them. CDR1 and CDR2 (germline): SQVTM, ANQGSEA. The CDR3 is 12 residues long. This CDR3 reads CSVGTANTEAFF. For the CDR3, the DNA is TGCAGCGTTGGGACAGCGAACACTGAAGCTTTCTTT.

This clonotype has just a few counts. This chain links TRBV6-2 or TRBV6-3 with TRBJ2-7; 10 nucleotides align to TRBD2. The CDR3 spans 17 residues. V dropped 2 bases and J dropped 5; count of bases not matched to a gene: 12. In germline, CDR1 is MNHEY, CDR2 SVGEGT. The CDR3 coding sequence is TGTGCCAGCAGTTACCTCCTGTCTAGCGGGAGAAGAAACGAGCAGTACTTC. Translation gives CASSYLLSSGRRNEQYF.

This clonotype appeared many times. The J gene is TRBJ2-1, the V gene TRBV7-6; perhaps D is TRBD1 or TRBD2 (6 bases each). The CDR3 contains 15 residues. Germline assignment: CDR1 SGHVS and CDR2 FNYEAQ. Trimming removed 3 bases from V and 6 bases from J, with 15 bases in between. CDR3 residues: CASSLGRGPLNEQFF. CDR3 sequence (DNA): TGTGCCAGCAGCTTGGGTCGGGGGCCCCTCAATGAGCAGTTCTTC.

The table lists this clonotype with a few counts. The chain links TRBV6-2 or TRBV6-3 to TRBJ2-1; 8 bases map to TRBD1. Trimming took 0 bases from V and 13 from J; bases not matched to a gene: 2. This CDR3 comprises 12 residues. Germline V CDR1 and CDR2: MNHEY, SVGEGT. CDR3 bases: TGTGCCAGCAGTTACTCGGCAGGGGGCCAGTTCTTC. It yields the protein CASSYSAGGQFF.

In this sample, this clonotype turned up a few times. The genes are TRBV14 and TRBJ2-2; D ambiguous. The CDR3 runs to 13 residues. Germline values: CDR1 SGHDN, CDR2 FVKESK. Trimming removed 6 bases at V and 0 bases at J, with 5 bases between. As DNA, the CDR3 is TGTGCCAGCAGGAGTCCGAACACCGGGGAGCTGTTTTTT. This translates into CASRSPNTGELFF.

There are a few counts of this clonotype. The gene calls are TRBV4-2 and TRBJ2-3, with 12 positions matching TRBD2. The CDR3 loop spans 17 amino acids. Germline CDR1 is LGHNA and CDR2 is YNFKEQ. Trimming took 0 bases from V and 2 from J; bases not matched to a gene: 3. CDR3 in amino acids: CASSQELAGGVTDTQYF. As DNA, the CDR3 is TGTGCCAGCAGCCAAGAGCTAGCGGGAGGGGTCACAGATACGCAGTATTTT.

This clonotype has only a few counts. The chain links TRBV12-3 or TRBV12-4 to TRBJ1-2; possible D gene TRBD1, 6 bases. There are 14 residues in the CDR3. Trimming took off 6 bases at V and 5 bases at J, with 16 bases between the two ends. The CDR3 loop is CASRRGGGLYGYTF. The CDR3 DNA reads as TGTGCCAGCAGAAGAGGGGGGGGCCTTTATGGCTACACCTTC.